These 2 T cell receptor beta chains were all obtained from the same sample, sequenced in a study of tissue T cells after allogeneic stem cell transplantation. Time point of the sample: mouse harvest day 14 after allogeneic transplant. Tail vein injection delivered 10^7 T-cell-depleted bone marrow cells and 10^6 splenic CD5+ T cells. Produced via immunoSEQ multiplex PCR; TCRdb's table is partial and in-frame only. Here the sample spans over 7,500 clones, roughly a third being singletons. The sample consisted of skin. Every receptor here comes from a female BALB/c mouse given C57BL/6 T cells with graft-versus-host disease after an allogeneic hematopoietic cell transplant.

This clone has just a few counts. Gene names follow the mouse nomenclature. Coverage ceases 1 residue before the CDR3 finishes, and the germline J gene fills in the end. V usage is TRBV31 and J usage is TRBJ1-3; 10 bases fit TRBD1. The germline V gene encodes CDR1 GKSSPN and CDR2 SITVG. CDR3 length equals 15 residues. The junction had 2 bases not matched to a gene; V was cut back by 3 bases and J by 0 bases. CDR3 region: CAWSRDRGSGNTLYF. Incomplete CDR3 DNA: TGTGCCTGGAGCCGGGACAGGGGTTCTGGAAATACGCTCTAT.

Comment on this clone: The gene names here belong to mouse. With the read ending 1 residue before the CDR3 end, the germline J gene is used to fill in that end. This chain links TRBV26 with TRBJ2-5; 10 positions agree with TRBD1. This CDR3 is 14 amino acids long. The germline gives CDR1 KGHPV, CDR2 FQNQEV (reference sequence). V shed 3 bases and J 5 bases; nucleotides not matched to a gene: 2. The covered CDR3 bases are TGTGCCAGCAGTCTCGGGACAGGGGTAGACACCCAGTAC. The encoded protein is CASSLGTGVDTQY. The whole CDR3 sequence reads CASSLGTGVDTQYF. Using reference TRBV26 and TRBJ2-5 for the parts outside the CDR3, the full variable domain is NSKVIQTPRYLVKGQGQKAKMRCIPEKGHPVVFWYQQNKNNEFKFLINFQNQEVLQQIDMTEKRFSAECPSNSPCSLEIQSSEAGDSALYLCASSLGTGVDTQYFGPGTRLLVL.